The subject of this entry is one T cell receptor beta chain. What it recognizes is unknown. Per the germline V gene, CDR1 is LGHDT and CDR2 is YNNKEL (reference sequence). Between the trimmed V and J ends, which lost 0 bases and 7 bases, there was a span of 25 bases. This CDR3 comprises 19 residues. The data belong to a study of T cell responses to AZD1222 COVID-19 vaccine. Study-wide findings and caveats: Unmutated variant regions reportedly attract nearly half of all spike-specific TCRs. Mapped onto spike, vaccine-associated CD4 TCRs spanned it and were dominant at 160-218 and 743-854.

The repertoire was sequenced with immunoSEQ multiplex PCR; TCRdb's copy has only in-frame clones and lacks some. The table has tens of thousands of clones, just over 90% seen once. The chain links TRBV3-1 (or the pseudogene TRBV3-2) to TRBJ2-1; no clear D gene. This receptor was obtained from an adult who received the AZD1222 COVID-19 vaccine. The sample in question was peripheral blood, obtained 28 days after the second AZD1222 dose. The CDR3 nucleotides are TGTGCCAGCAGCCAAGATACCCTCGGAGAAGCCCCCCGATTGAATGAGCAGTTCTTC. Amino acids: CASSQDTLGEAPRLNEQFF.